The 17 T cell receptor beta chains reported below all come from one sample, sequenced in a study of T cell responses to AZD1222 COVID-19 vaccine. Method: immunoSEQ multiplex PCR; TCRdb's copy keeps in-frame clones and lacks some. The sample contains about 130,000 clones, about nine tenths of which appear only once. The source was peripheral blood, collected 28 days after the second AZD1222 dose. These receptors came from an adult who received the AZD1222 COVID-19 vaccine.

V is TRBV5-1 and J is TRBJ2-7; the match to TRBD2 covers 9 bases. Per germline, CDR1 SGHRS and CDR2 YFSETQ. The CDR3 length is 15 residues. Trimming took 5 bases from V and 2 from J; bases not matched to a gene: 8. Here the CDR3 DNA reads TGCGCCAGCAGTTACGGACTAGCGCCGACCTACGAGCAGTACTTC. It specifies CASSYGLAPTYEQYF.

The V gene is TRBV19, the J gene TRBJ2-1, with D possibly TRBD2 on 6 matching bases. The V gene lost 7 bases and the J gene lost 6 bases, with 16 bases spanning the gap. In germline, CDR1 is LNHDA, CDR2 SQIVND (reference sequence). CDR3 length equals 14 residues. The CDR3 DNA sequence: TGTGCCAGTATGTGGCGGGGTGGGGGCAATGAGCAGTTCTTC. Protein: CASMWRGGGNEQFF.

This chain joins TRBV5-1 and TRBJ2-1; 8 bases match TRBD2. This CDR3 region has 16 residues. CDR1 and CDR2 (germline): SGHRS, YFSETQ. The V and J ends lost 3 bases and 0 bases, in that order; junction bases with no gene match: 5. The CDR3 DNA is TGCGCCAGCAGCTGGACCGGGACTAGCTCCTACAATGAGCAGTTCTTC. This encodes CASSWTGTSSYNEQFF.

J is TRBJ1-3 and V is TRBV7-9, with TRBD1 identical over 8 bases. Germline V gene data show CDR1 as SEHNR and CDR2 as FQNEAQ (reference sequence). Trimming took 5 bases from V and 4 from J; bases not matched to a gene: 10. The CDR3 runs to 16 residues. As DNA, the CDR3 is TGTGCCAGCAGCACCCCCGCCAGGACAGGGGGAAACACCATATATTTT. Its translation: CASSTPARTGGNTIYF. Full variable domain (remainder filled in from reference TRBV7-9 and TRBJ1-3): DTGVSQNPRHKITKRGQNVTFRCDPISEHNRLYWYRQTLGQGPEFLTYFQNEAQLEKSRLLSDRFSAERPKGSFSTLEIQRTEQGDSAMYLCASSTPARTGGNTIYFGEGSWLTVV.

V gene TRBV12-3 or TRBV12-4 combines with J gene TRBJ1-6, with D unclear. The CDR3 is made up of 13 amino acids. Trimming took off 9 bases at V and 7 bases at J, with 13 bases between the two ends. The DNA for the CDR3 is TGTGCCAGTGTAGGGAGCAGGAATTCACCCCTCCACTTT. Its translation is CASVGSRNSPLHF.

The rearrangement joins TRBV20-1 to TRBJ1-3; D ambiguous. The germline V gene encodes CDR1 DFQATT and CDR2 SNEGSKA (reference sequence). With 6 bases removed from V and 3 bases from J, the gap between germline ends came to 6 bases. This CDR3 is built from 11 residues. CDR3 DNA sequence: TGCAGTGCCCCCAATGGAAACACCATATATTTT. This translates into CSAPNGNTIYF.

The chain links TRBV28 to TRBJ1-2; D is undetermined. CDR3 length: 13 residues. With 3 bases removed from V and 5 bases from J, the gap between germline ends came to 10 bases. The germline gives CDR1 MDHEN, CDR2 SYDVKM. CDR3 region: CASSFGLSYGYTF. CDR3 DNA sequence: TGTGCCAGCAGTTTCGGATTAAGTTATGGCTACACCTTC.

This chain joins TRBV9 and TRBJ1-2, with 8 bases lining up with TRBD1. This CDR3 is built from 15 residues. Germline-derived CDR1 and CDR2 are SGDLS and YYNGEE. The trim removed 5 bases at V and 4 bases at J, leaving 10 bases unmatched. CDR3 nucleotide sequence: TGTGCCAGCAGTCCAACAGGGGGTCCGCCCTATGGCTACACCTTC. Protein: CASSPTGGPPYGYTF.

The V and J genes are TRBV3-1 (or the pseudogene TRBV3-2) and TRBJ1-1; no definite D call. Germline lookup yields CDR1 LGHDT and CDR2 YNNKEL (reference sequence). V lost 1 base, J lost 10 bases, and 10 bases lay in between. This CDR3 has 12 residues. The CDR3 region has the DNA TGTGCCAGCAGCCAAGGAGGTTCTCTAGCTTTCTTT. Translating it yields CASSQGGSLAFF.

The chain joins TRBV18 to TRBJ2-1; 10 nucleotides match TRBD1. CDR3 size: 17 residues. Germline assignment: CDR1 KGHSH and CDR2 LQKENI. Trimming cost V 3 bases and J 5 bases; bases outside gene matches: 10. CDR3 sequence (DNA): TGTGCCAGCTCACCGTACCGGGACAGGGGTTTTCACAATGAGCAGTTCTTC. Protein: CASSPYRDRGFHNEQFF.

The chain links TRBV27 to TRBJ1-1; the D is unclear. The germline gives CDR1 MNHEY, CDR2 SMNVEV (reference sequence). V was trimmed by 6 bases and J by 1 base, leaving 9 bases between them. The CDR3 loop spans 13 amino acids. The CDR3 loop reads CASRKDGNTEAFF. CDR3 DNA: TGTGCCAGCAGAAAAGACGGGAACACTGAAGCTTTCTTT.

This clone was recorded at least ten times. The CDR3 region has the DNA TGTGCCAGCAGCCCTAAACCGGGACTCCGAATATATGAGCAGTTCTTC. It encodes CASSPKPGLRIYEQFF. The chain employs TRBV7-9 and TRBJ2-1; a weak D match, TRBD2 (6 bases). CDR1 and CDR2 from the germline V gene are SEHNR and FQNEAQ (reference sequence). The CDR3 length is 16 residues. Trimming shortened V by 5 bases and J by 8 bases, and 22 bases separated the two germline ends.

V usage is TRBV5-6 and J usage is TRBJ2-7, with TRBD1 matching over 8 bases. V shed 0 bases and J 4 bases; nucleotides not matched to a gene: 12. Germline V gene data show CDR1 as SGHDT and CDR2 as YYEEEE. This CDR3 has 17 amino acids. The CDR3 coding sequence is TGTGCCAGCAGCTTGGGAGGGGGACAGGACTTAAGGTACGAGCAGTACTTC. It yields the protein CASSLGGGQDLRYEQYF.

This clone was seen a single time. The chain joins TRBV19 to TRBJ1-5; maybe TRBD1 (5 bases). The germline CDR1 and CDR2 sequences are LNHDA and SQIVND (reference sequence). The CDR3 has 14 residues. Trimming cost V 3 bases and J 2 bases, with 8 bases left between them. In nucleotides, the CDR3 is TGTGCCAGTAGTATGGTCAGGGGCAATCAGCCCCAGCATTTT. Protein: CASSMVRGNQPQHF.

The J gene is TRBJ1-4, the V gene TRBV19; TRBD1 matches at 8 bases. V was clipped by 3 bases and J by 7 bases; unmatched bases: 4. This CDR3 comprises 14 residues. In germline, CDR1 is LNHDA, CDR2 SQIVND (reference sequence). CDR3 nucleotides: TGTGCCAGTAGTATTCAGGGGGCAGGTGAAAAACTGTTTTTT. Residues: CASSIQGAGEKLFF.

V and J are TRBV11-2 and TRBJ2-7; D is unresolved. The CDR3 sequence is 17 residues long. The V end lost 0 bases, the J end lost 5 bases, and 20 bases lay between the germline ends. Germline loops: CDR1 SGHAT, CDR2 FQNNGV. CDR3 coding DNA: TGTGCCAGCAGCTTAGATCCTTGGCAGGTTGTTCGCGACGAGCAGTACTTC. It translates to CASSLDPWQVVRDEQYF.

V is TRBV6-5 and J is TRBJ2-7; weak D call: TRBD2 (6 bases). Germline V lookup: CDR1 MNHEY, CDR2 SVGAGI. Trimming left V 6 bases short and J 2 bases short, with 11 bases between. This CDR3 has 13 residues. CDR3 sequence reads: CASSAGSAYEQYF. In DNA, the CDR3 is TGTGCCAGCAGCGCCGGGAGCGCCTACGAGCAGTACTTC.